This T cell receptor beta chain was recovered during a study of T cells in Graves' hyperthyroidism and ophthalmopathy. Study-wide context: Peripheral blood was acquired at first diagnosis, ahead of any therapy whatsoever. Study conclusions and caveats: Expanded thyroid clonotypes (above 0.001) were mostly also found in blood.

This CDR3 has 14 amino acids. Germline-derived CDR1 and CDR2 are SEHNR and FQNEAQ (reference sequence). Amplification of TCR beta CDR3 regions was performed using RNA transcripts as template. TCR CDR3 underwent first-round RT-PCR with the HTBI primer set. One entry per CDR3 protein results from TCRdb running MiXCR on the multiplex PCR reads. The data contain 500,000 to 650,000 distinct CDR3 sequences, 14% of them singletons. The diagnostic basis comprised clinical symptoms, serum thyroxine and TRAb, thyroid ultrasound and orbital computed tomography. As concerns this clonotype: The antigen is not known. A much more abundant neighbour one base away suggests this may be a read error.

This receptor was obtained from a woman aged 45-65 years with Graves' ophthalmopathy. The sequencing sample was made of blood. V gene TRBV7-9 combines with J gene TRBJ1-2; weak D call: TRBD1 (6 bases). The CDR3 reads CASSTTGLDYGYAF. Here the CDR3 DNA reads TGTGCCAGCAGCACCACAGGGTTAGACTATGGCTACGCCTTC. The full variable domain, completed using reference TRBV7-9 and TRBJ1-2, is DTGVSQNPRHKITKRGQNVTFRCDPISEHNRLYWYRQTLGQGPEFLTYFQNEAQLEKSRLLSDRFSAERPKGSFSTLEIQRTEQGDSAMYLCASSTTGLDYGYAFGSGTRLTVV.